The T cell receptor (beta chain) described here comes from a study of tumor-infiltrating lymphocytes in primary liver carcinoma. Study-level background: Male and female patients aged 30 to 69 years made up the cohort. Samples had roughly 3.65 to 7.5 million productive TCRbeta reads, comparable between tissue types.

The germline CDR1 and CDR2 sequences are SGHRS and YFSETQ. CDR3 length equals 11 residues. TCR beta cDNA was reverse-transcribed from roughly 520 ng of total RNA. The reaction used a constant-region primer and ProtoScript II reverse transcriptase. Three rounds of nested multiplex PCR with slightly modified ARM-PCR produced TCR beta libraries. The two initial PCR rounds, roughly 11 cycles each, used TRBV1-TRBV30 forward and C-beta reverse primers. TCRdb passed the multiplex PCR reads through MiXCR, listing each CDR3 protein once. Altogether 100,000 to 150,000 distinct CDR3 sequences are present, 60% to 75% being singletons, with the ten largest covering roughly 7.9%. Worth noting for this clonotype: A read error may be the cause here, since a much bigger clone is one base away.

The roughly 19-32 mg bulk tissue piece was not sorted before simultaneous RNA and DNA extraction. The chain recombines TRBV5-1 with TRBJ2-7, with 9 nucleotides matching TRBD1. This TCR was recovered from a woman aged 55-69 years with primary liver carcinoma and hepatitis B virus infection. The sequenced sample was liver tumor tissue from sampling region 3. Subset described: tumor region T3, left-lateral pole. CDR3 protein: CTSRDRDLQYF. Written as DNA, the CDR3 is TGCACCAGCAGGGACAGGGATCTCCAGTACTTC.